What follows are 26 T cell receptor beta chains derived from one specimen sequenced in a study of blood T cell repertoires in COVID-19. Sequencing used immunoSEQ multiplex PCR; TCRdb keeps in-frame clones, though not all of them. The data show around 300,000 clones, with roughly 86% seen just once and about 5.2% held by the top ten. The sample consisted of PBMCs or T cells enriched from blood (not recorded which). Source of these receptors: a woman aged 25 to 39 who had recovered from COVID-19.

V and J are TRBV5-4 and TRBJ2-5; D may be TRBD1 (6 bases). The germline V and J ends were trimmed by 4 bases and 1 base, with 14 bases remaining between them. The germline V gene has CDR1 SGHNT and CDR2 YYREEE (reference sequence). CDR3 length equals 15 residues. The CDR3 DNA reads as TGTGCCAGCAGCCAACCCACAGGGCCCCAAGAGACCCAGTACTTC. Translation: CASSQPTGPQETQYF.

The chain recombines TRBV5-1 with TRBJ1-2; 8 bases fit TRBD1. Per the germline V gene, CDR1 is SGHRS and CDR2 is YFSETQ. The CDR3 has 14 amino acids. After removal of 4 bases from V and 5 bases from J, the junction contained 7 bases not matched to a gene. CDR3 nucleotides: TGCGCCAGCAGCGTCCTACAGGGGGAGTATGGCTACACCTTC. Its translation: CASSVLQGEYGYTF.

The CDR3 loop is CASSLGQGDGGGYTF. In nucleotides, the CDR3 is TGTGCCAGCAGTTTGGGACAGGGAGACGGCGGTGGCTACACCTTC. This chain connects TRBV6-2 or TRBV6-3 to TRBJ1-2; 9 nucleotides match TRBD1. There are 15 residues in the CDR3. J gave up 7 bases and V 4 bases, and 10 bases lay outside the gene matches. CDR1 is MNHEY, CDR2 SVGEGT, per germline.

The V call is TRBV4-2, the J call TRBJ1-2, with D uncertain. The CDR3 totals 14 residues. V was clipped by 1 base and J by 0 bases, with 6 bases between them. Germline CDR1 and CDR2: LGHNA and YNFKEQ. CDR3 residues: CASSQVNSNYGYTF. CDR3 DNA sequence: TGTGCCAGCAGCCAAGTTAACTCTAACTATGGCTACACCTTC.

The chain uses TRBV30 and TRBJ2-5, with 7 bases fitting TRBD2. Germline V gives CDR1 GTSNPN, CDR2 SVGIG (reference sequence). The CDR3 runs 14 residues. The V gene end was trimmed by 3 bases and the J gene end by 1 base; junction bases not matched to a gene: 5. The CDR3 reads CAWSFGGSQETQYF. The CDR3, as DNA: TGTGCCTGGAGCTTCGGGGGGTCCCAAGAGACCCAGTACTTC.

This clone was seen a single time. The CDR3 region has the DNA TGTGCCAGCAGCTATCCCTTGGGAGGAGCTTTCTTT. The encoded protein is CASSYPLGGAFF. V is TRBV5-6 and J is TRBJ1-1; D unresolved. V dropped 3 bases and J dropped 10 bases, with 13 bases sitting between them. Looked up from germline, CDR1 is SGHDT and CDR2 is YYEEEE. This CDR3 comprises 12 residues.

The rearrangement links TRBV28 to TRBJ1-6, with unresolved D. Germline lookup yields CDR1 MDHEN and CDR2 SYDVKM. Deletions cut 7 bases from V and 0 bases from J, with 10 bases between. This CDR3 spans 15 amino acids. The CDR3 DNA is TGTGCCAGCATTGAAAGGAGCTCCTATAATTCACCCCTCCACTTT. This encodes CASIERSSYNSPLHF.

This chain connects TRBV6-2 or TRBV6-3 to TRBJ1-4; no firm D call. Trimming took off 5 bases at V and 7 bases at J, with 8 bases between the two ends. Germline loops: CDR1 MNHEY, CDR2 SVGEGT. The CDR3 consists of 12 residues. The CDR3 is CASSLRSEKLFF. DNA of the CDR3: TGTGCCAGCAGTCTCCGTAGTGAAAAACTGTTTTTT.

This clone was counted a few times. The chain's CDR3 is CASSSGTGSNQPQHF. The DNA for the CDR3 is TGTGCCAGCAGCTCGGGGACAGGTAGCAATCAGCCCCAGCATTTT. This chain uses TRBV7-8 with TRBJ1-5; TRBD1 matches 8 bases. The CDR3 loop spans 15 amino acids. Looked up from germline, CDR1 is SGHVS and CDR2 is FQNEAQ. V dropped 4 bases and J dropped 0; count of bases not matched to a gene: 2.

This chain uses TRBV27 with TRBJ1-2, with D maybe TRBD1 (6 bases). V dropped 4 bases and J dropped 3 bases, with 12 bases sitting between them. The V gene's germline CDR1 is MNHEY and CDR2 SMNVEV (reference sequence). The CDR3 is 14 residues long. CDR3 nucleotides: TGTGCCAGCAGTTGGACAGCCACCGACTATGGCTACACCTTC. Its protein is CASSWTATDYGYTF.

This rearrangement joins TRBV28 to TRBJ2-7; TRBD1 aligns across 9 bases. The CDR3 is 14 residues long. CDR1 is MDHEN and CDR2 is SYDVKM in the germline V gene. J was trimmed by 6 bases and V by 10 bases; bases with no gene match: 13. Here the CDR3 DNA reads TGTGCCACCTGGACCTCGGGACAGGGTTTCGAGCAGTACTTC. Its protein product is CATWTSGQGFEQYF.

The rearrangement uses TRBV19 and TRBJ2-4; 10 positions agree with TRBD2. This CDR3 spans 16 amino acids. Germline loops: CDR1 LNHDA, CDR2 SQIVND (reference sequence). Trimming at V came to 3 bases and at J to 5 bases, leaving 7 bases not matched to a gene. The CDR3 nucleotides are TGTGCCAGTAGTATCCACAAGCGGGGGGGACAAAACATTCAGTACTTC. Translation: CASSIHKRGGQNIQYF.

The V call is TRBV5-6, the J call TRBJ2-7; 9 nucleotides align to TRBD2. This CDR3 has 15 amino acids. Germline lookup yields CDR1 SGHDT and CDR2 YYEEEE. The V gene end was trimmed by 2 bases and the J gene end by 2 bases; junction bases not matched to a gene: 5. The CDR3 region is CASSLGGGAPYEQYF. The CDR3 region has the DNA TGTGCCAGCAGCTTAGGCGGGGGGGCCCCCTACGAGCAGTACTTC.

This sequence joins TRBV6-2 or TRBV6-3 and TRBJ2-5; D perhaps matches TRBD2 (5 bases). Germline V gene sequence: CDR1 MNHEY, CDR2 SVGEGT. The CDR3 is 14 amino acids. Trimming removed 6 bases at V and 4 bases at J, with 15 bases between. The CDR3 sequence is CASSQNGVGETQYF. CDR3 coding DNA: TGTGCCAGCAGCCAAAACGGGGTGGGAGAGACCCAGTACTTC.

This sequence joins TRBV27 and TRBJ2-7; 10 nucleotides match TRBD1. Germline CDR1 is MNHEY and CDR2 is SMNVEV (reference sequence). The CDR3 is made up of 14 amino acids. The V and J ends lost 5 bases and 5 bases, in that order; junction bases with no gene match: 6. CDR3 sequence (DNA): TGTGCCAGCAGTCCGGGACAGGGGTGGAACGAGCAGTACTTC. Its translation: CASSPGQGWNEQYF.

V usage is TRBV2 and J usage is TRBJ1-2; D uncertain. Trimming pared 5 bases from V and 3 bases from J, leaving 10 bases between. In germline, CDR1 is SNHLY, CDR2 FYNNEI. CDR3 size: 13 residues. In nucleotides, the CDR3 is TGTGCCAGCAGTACAGAGATCCACTATGGCTACACCTTC. Translated: CASSTEIHYGYTF.

V is TRBV2 and J is TRBJ1-2; 10 nucleotides align to TRBD1. Germline CDR1 SNHLY, CDR2 FYNNEI. V shed 3 bases, J shed 7 bases, and the junction held 8 bases outside the gene matches. The CDR3 contains 15 residues. This chain's CDR3 is CASSEEGQGIPGYTF. The CDR3 bases are TGTGCCAGCAGTGAGGAGGGACAGGGGATTCCTGGCTACACCTTC.

The chain is built from TRBV10-2 and TRBJ1-1; D remains ambiguous. The ends were cut back, 0 bases at V and 8 bases at J, with 10 bases in the middle. CDR3 length: 13 amino acids. The germline CDR1 and CDR2 sequences are WSHSY and SAAADI. CDR3 loop: CASSESNGSEAFF. The CDR3 region has the DNA TGCGCCAGCAGTGAGTCGAACGGGTCCGAAGCTTTCTTT.

V gene TRBV2 combines with J gene TRBJ1-1; a weak D match, TRBD1 (5 bases). CDR3 length: 13 amino acids. Trimming took off 4 bases at V and 0 bases at J, with 6 bases between the two ends. The germline gives CDR1 SNHLY, CDR2 FYNNEI. The CDR3 DNA reads as TGTGCCAGCAGTGCGGGGGTGAACACTGAAGCTTTCTTT. Protein: CASSAGVNTEAFF.

This chain connects TRBV20-1 to TRBJ1-2, with D tentatively TRBD1 (6 bases). V was cut by 3 bases and J by 0 bases, with 17 bases left in between. Germline CDR1 and CDR2: DFQATT and SNEGSKA (reference sequence). The CDR3 covers 16 residues. Here the CDR3 DNA reads TGCAGTGCTAGTGCCCTAGGACAGCGAGCTAACTATGGCTACACCTTC. Translating it yields CSASALGQRANYGYTF.

A few counts support this clone. V and J are TRBV28 and TRBJ1-5; TRBD1 matches 9 bases. CDR1 and CDR2 from the germline V gene are MDHEN and SYDVKM. V dropped 7 bases and J dropped 4; count of bases not matched to a gene: 20. CDR3 length: 19 amino acids. DNA of the CDR3: TGTGCCAGCACCGGGTTTTTGAGGGGGGGACAGGGACCGAATCAGCCCCAGCATTTT. Translating gives CASTGFLRGGQGPNQPQHF.

The chain uses TRBV6-2 or TRBV6-3 and TRBJ2-3, with D possibly matching TRBD2 (5 bases). In germline, CDR1 is MNHEY, CDR2 SVGEGT. This CDR3 has 16 amino acids. With 0 bases removed from V and 3 bases from J, the gap between germline ends came to 13 bases. The CDR3 loop reads CASSYSPGRATDTQYF. The CDR3 DNA reads as TGTGCCAGCAGTTACTCGCCGGGGAGAGCTACAGATACGCAGTATTTT.

The V and J genes are TRBV15 and TRBJ2-7, with D perhaps matching TRBD1 (6 bases). The germline V gene encodes CDR1 LNHNV and CDR2 YYDKDF (reference sequence). The ends were cut back, 4 bases at V and 6 bases at J, with 13 bases in the middle. This CDR3 spans 13 amino acids. The CDR3 protein is CATSTQGRTEQYF. The DNA of the CDR3 is TGTGCCACCAGCACACAGGGACGCACCGAGCAGTACTTC.

The V gene is TRBV2, the J gene TRBJ2-7; 7 nucleotides agree with TRBD1. This CDR3 has 14 amino acids. In germline, CDR1 is SNHLY, CDR2 FYNNEI. V gave up 10 bases and J gave up 0 bases; unmatched junction bases: 9. The CDR3 coding sequence is TGTGCCAACCGTATCGGACAGGACTCCTACGAGCAGTACTTC. Amino acid sequence: CANRIGQDSYEQYF.

The V gene is TRBV7-9, the J gene TRBJ2-3; 7 nucleotides align to TRBD2. Per germline, CDR1 SEHNR and CDR2 FQNEAQ (reference sequence). V was pared by 5 bases and J by 1 base, with 12 bases of the junction left unmatched. The CDR3 runs to 17 residues. The CDR3 DNA sequence: TGTGCCAGCAGCGTAACGGGGTCTAGCGGAGGCACAGATACGCAGTATTTT. Its protein product is CASSVTGSSGGTDTQYF.

The genes are TRBV29-1 and TRBJ2-3; 9 bases line up with TRBD2. After removal of 1 base from V and 2 bases from J, the junction contained 7 bases not matched to a gene. Germline assignment: CDR1 SQVTM and CDR2 ANQGSEA. The CDR3 extends over 16 amino acids. CDR3 protein: CSVEGGGGVDTDTQYF. CDR3 nucleotides: TGCAGCGTTGAAGGCGGCGGGGGGGTTGACACAGATACGCAGTATTTT.